This TCR beta chain derives from a study of PD-1 blockade in classical Hodgkin lymphoma. Findings and limits, study-wide: Newly diagnosed patients reportedly trailed healthy donors in baseline TCR diversity.

Remarks on this clone: Its target is not known.

Described time point: cycle 4 day 1 (C4D1), after six to seven weeks of nivolumab. Every patient relapsed after autologous stem cell transplantation, and brentuximab vedotin exposure varied. Magnetic negative selection served to purify CD4+ T cells out of PBMCs that had been thawed. The V end lost 1 base, the J end lost 3 bases, and 8 bases lay between the germline ends. This CDR3 contains 13 residues. Germline V CDR1 and CDR2: SGHDT, YYEEEE. Only in-frame clones appear in the TCRdb table, and some are missing; sequencing was by immunoSEQ multiplex PCR. In the table there are some 26,000 clones, over 80% of which are singletons.

Sequences were derived from CD4+ T cells from blood, sampled before the fourth cycle of nivolumab. This chain connects TRBV5-6 to TRBJ2-7; no definite D call. This sequence was found in a human donor with classical Hodgkin lymphoma. The DNA of the CDR3 is TGTGCCAGCAGCTTGTTGACCAACTACGAGCAGTACTTC. Translation: CASSLLTNYEQYF.